This T cell receptor beta chain was sequenced for a study of blood T cell repertoires in COVID-19. Overall study context: Both acute and convalescent COVID-19 samples were obtained from the United States, Italy and Spain. T cells, B-cell-depleted T cells, or PBMCs provided the cDNA or gDNA that served as material.

Authors' data handling: Estimation of nucleated cell counts was performed using reference gene primer amplification. The repertoire was sequenced with immunoSEQ multiplex PCR; TCRdb's copy has only in-frame clones and lacks some. D and trimming were read from the DNA, whereas the V and J calls and clone size are those reported in that table. There are over 100,000 clones in the sample; about 79% occur only once, and 2.5% to 4% lies in the top ten. The CDR3 length is 14 residues. Trimming cost V 3 bases and J 3 bases; bases outside gene matches: 3. CDR1 is MNHEY, CDR2 SVGEGT, per germline. The chain couples TRBV6-2 or TRBV6-3 to TRBJ2-3; 7 bases are a match to TRBD2. The origin of this receptor is a woman older than 75 with active or convalescent COVID-19. The sequenced sample consisted of peripheral blood. The CDR3 protein is CASSYGRETDTQYF. Written as DNA, the CDR3 is TGTGCCAGCAGTTATGGGCGGGAGACAGATACGCAGTATTTT.